This TCR beta chain was captured by sequencing in a study of blood T cell repertoires in COVID-19. Germline trimming cut 1 base from V and 6 bases from J; bases unmatched to any gene: 17. This CDR3 is 19 amino acids long. Germline CDR1 and CDR2: SNHLY and FYNNEI. Assay: immunoSEQ multiplex PCR; the TCRdb copy retains only in-frame clones and omits some. Of over 75,000 clones listed, over 70% were seen once; the top ten hold more than 25%. Sample: peripheral blood. The V call is TRBV2, the J call TRBJ2-3, with 9 bases identical to TRBD2. This TCR was sampled from a woman older than 75 with active or convalescent COVID-19. DNA of the CDR3: TGTGCCAGCAGTGAAGGGTGGACTAGCGCGCTGGGGGAAGGGGATACGCAGTATTTT. Protein: CASSEGWTSALGEGDTQYF.